Below, one T cell receptor (beta chain) is given with its context. This sample is part of a study of blood T cell repertoires in COVID-19. Original data processing: It was from reference gene primer amplification that nucleated cell counts were estimated. This table comes from immunoSEQ multiplex PCR, and its TCRdb copy is limited to in-frame clones, with some not included. V and J calls and clone size are those listed in that table; D and trimming were worked out from the DNA. In the table there are about 60,000 clones, approximately 79% of which are singletons. The J segment lost 6 bases and the V segment lost 7 bases, leaving 12 bases of the junction unmatched. The CDR3 covers 15 residues. Germline CDR1 MNHEY, CDR2 SMNVEV (reference sequence).

The TCR originated in a human donor in a cohort sampled during active COVID-19. Sequencing used peripheral blood. V is TRBV27 and J is TRBJ2-4; 7 bases agree with TRBD1. CDR3 coding DNA: TGTGCCAGCAAAGAACGGCAGGGACAGAGAAACATTCAGTACTTC. Translated, it gives CASKERQGQRNIQYF.